This TCR beta chain was identified in a study of T cell responses to AZD1222 COVID-19 vaccine. This clone was detected once. Its antigen is not known. Only in-frame clones appear in the TCRdb table, and some are missing; sequencing was by immunoSEQ multiplex PCR. This table holds approximately 160,000 clones, under 95% found once. The CDR3 has 14 residues. Germline CDR1 and CDR2: SEHNR and FQNEAQ (reference sequence). V gave up 8 bases and J gave up 5 bases; unmatched junction bases: 11. The study's findings and limits: CD4 TCRs linked to vaccination spanned spike, dominating at 160-218 and 743-854. A mostly white British donor set with more females was recruited, and clonal diversity was possibly underestimated. The study reported that nearly half of spike-specific TCRs target unmutated variant regions.

Here the sequenced sample was peripheral blood, taken on day 0 of AZD1222 vaccination. V and J are TRBV7-9 and TRBJ2-5, with 7 bases identical to TRBD2. This receptor was identified in an adult in good health. The CDR3 DNA follows: TGTGCCAGCGGGGCGGGAGTGAGTAGTGAGACCCAGTACTTC. It translates to CASGAGVSSETQYF.